The 2 T cell receptor beta chains presented below share a single source sample, sequenced in a study of T cell responses to AZD1222 COVID-19 vaccine. TCRdb's table, derived via immunoSEQ multiplex PCR, lists solely in-frame clones and lacks some. The profile shows approximately 60,000 clones, about 85% of them singletons. The specimen comprised peripheral blood, sampled on day 0 of MenACWY control vaccination. The receptor source for this set is an adult in good health.

The chain combines TRBV6-5 with TRBJ1-1; 7 nucleotides agree with TRBD1. The V and J ends lost 4 bases and 8 bases, in that order; junction bases with no gene match: 7. Germline V gives CDR1 MNHEY, CDR2 SVGAGI. CDR3 length: 13 residues. CDR3 amino acids: CASSSPRTGEAFF. CDR3 sequence (DNA): TGTGCCAGCAGTTCCCCGAGGACAGGCGAAGCTTTCTTT.

The chain combines TRBV9 with TRBJ1-1; no firm D call. The CDR3 sequence is 14 residues long. V dropped 1 base and J dropped 0 bases, with 7 bases sitting between them. CDR1 is SGDLS, CDR2 YYNGEE, per germline. The CDR3 DNA reads TGTGCCAGCAGCGTAACCGGCTTGAACACTGAAGCTTTCTTT. Translating it yields CASSVTGLNTEAFF.